One sample yielded the 18 T cell receptor beta chains listed below, sequenced in a study of radiotherapy plus CTLA-4 blockade in lung cancer. Using immunoSEQ multiplex PCR, the repertoire was profiled, and TCRdb retains in-frame clones only, with some absent. This table has tens of thousands of clones, just under 80% appearing once. Sequenced here: peripheral blood, sampled from a patient treated with radiotherapy plus ipilimumab. These receptor sequences come from a human donor with non-small cell lung cancer that progressed on radiotherapy plus ipilimumab.

V and J are TRBV2 and TRBJ1-2; 7 bases map to TRBD1. Germline CDR1 is SNHLY and CDR2 is FYNNEI. The CDR3 totals 14 residues. V was pared by 5 bases and J by 7 bases, with 10 bases of the junction left unmatched. As DNA, the CDR3 is TGTGCCAGCAGTTCCCCAGGGGGAGGACGTGGCTACACCTTC. This translates into CASSSPGGGRGYTF.

The chain is built from TRBV6-1 and TRBJ1-1, with 8 bases fitting TRBD1. Germline V gives CDR1 MNHNS, CDR2 SASEGT. The junction had 3 bases not matched to a gene; V was cut back by 4 bases and J by 5 bases. The CDR3 extends over 13 amino acids. The CDR3 nucleotides are TGTGCCAGCAGTGGGACAGGGAGGACTGAAGCTTTCTTT. This translates into CASSGTGRTEAFF.

The chain uses TRBV5-1 and TRBJ1-6; 7 nucleotides line up with TRBD1. CDR1 SGHRS and CDR2 YFSETQ come from the germline V gene. This CDR3 spans 14 amino acids. V was clipped by 4 bases and J by 7 bases; unmatched bases: 5. DNA of the CDR3: TGCGCCAGCAGCCCGGGACAGAGAAATTCACCCCTCCACTTT. It translates to CASSPGQRNSPLHF.

This rearrangement joins TRBV4-1 to TRBJ2-1; the D is unclear. This CDR3 is built from 17 residues. Between the trimmed V and J ends, which lost 2 bases and 0 bases, there was a span of 14 bases. Germline values: CDR1 MGHRA, CDR2 YSYEKL. CDR3 residues: CASSQLPPPFSYNEQFF. For the CDR3, the DNA is TGCGCCAGCAGCCAACTCCCCCCTCCTTTCTCCTACAATGAGCAGTTCTTC.

The V gene is TRBV29-1, the J gene TRBJ1-2; D possibly corresponds to TRBD1 (6 bases). This CDR3 is built from 13 residues. V dropped 4 bases and J dropped 2 bases, with 11 bases sitting between them. Germline values: CDR1 SQVTM, CDR2 ANQGSEA. The CDR3 sequence is CSVAGAQNYGYTF. CDR3 DNA: TGCAGCGTTGCAGGGGCGCAGAACTATGGCTACACCTTC.

This chain links TRBV6-5 with TRBJ2-2; unclear D gene. This CDR3 has 13 amino acids. V was pared by 0 bases and J by 7 bases, with 6 bases between. The germline V gene has CDR1 MNHEY and CDR2 SVGAGI. Written as DNA, the CDR3 is TGTGCCAGCAGTTACTCGGGCGTCGGGGAGCTGTTTTTT. It codes for CASSYSGVGELFF.

The chain joins TRBV5-1 to TRBJ1-1, with TRBD1 identical over 8 bases. Germline lookup yields CDR1 SGHRS and CDR2 YFSETQ. The CDR3 length is 12 residues. The V and J ends lost 7 bases and 5 bases, in that order; junction bases with no gene match: 4. CDR3 sequence reads: CASRRGQTEAFF. In DNA form, the CDR3 reads TGCGCCAGCCGCAGGGGGCAGACTGAAGCTTTCTTT.

This chain links TRBV19 with TRBJ2-1; the D gene is possibly TRBD1 (6 bases). Trimming removed 7 bases at V and 9 bases at J, with 19 bases between. The CDR3 length is 14 residues. Germline lookup yields CDR1 LNHDA and CDR2 SQIVND (reference sequence). This CDR3 is CASIDSPGVGEQFF. DNA for the CDR3: TGTGCCAGTATTGACTCTCCAGGGGTTGGTGAGCAGTTCTTC. The full variable domain, in which reference TRBV19 and TRBJ2-1 provide the parts outside the CDR3, is DGGITQSPKYLFRKEGQNVTLSCEQNLNHDAMYWYRQDPGQGLRLIYYSQIVNDFQKGDIAEGYSVSREKKESFPLTVTSAQKNPTAFYLCASIDSPGVGEQFFGPGTRLTVL.

The V call is TRBV25-1, the J call TRBJ2-3; 9 nucleotides agree with TRBD1. The germline V gene encodes CDR1 MGHDK and CDR2 SYGVNS. V shed 2 bases and J 6 bases; nucleotides not matched to a gene: 6. The CDR3 covers 15 residues. CDR3 loop: CASSETGGGWDTQYF. Here the CDR3 DNA reads TGTGCCAGCAGTGAAACAGGGGGCGGGTGGGATACGCAGTATTTT.

The chain recombines TRBV27 with TRBJ1-1; D remains ambiguous. Trimming left V 0 bases short and J 5 bases short, with 22 bases between. CDR3 size: 18 residues. Per germline, CDR1 MNHEY and CDR2 SMNVEV (reference sequence). The CDR3 DNA follows: TGTGCCAGCAGTTTATCGAGTCCTATATCGGGAGGGTCGACTGAAGCTTTCTTT. Translating it yields CASSLSSPISGGSTEAFF.

This clone was seen a handful of times. J is TRBJ2-3 and V is TRBV4-3; D remains unclear. Trimming removed 0 bases from V and 8 bases from J, with 9 bases in between. CDR3 size: 13 residues. CDR1 and CDR2 from the germline V gene are LGHNA and YSLEER. The CDR3 sequence is CASSQDTTGTQYF. The CDR3 DNA sequence: TGCGCCAGCAGCCAAGACACTACTGGTACGCAGTATTTT.

The chain couples TRBV20-1 to TRBJ2-7; D gene unclear. Germline values: CDR1 DFQATT, CDR2 SNEGSKA (reference sequence). This CDR3 spans 11 amino acids. V lost 3 bases and J lost 9, with 12 bases in between. In nucleotides, the CDR3 is TGCAGTGCTAGCGATAAATCGGGGCAGTACTTC. Amino acid sequence: CSASDKSGQYF.

This clone was counted a few times. The rearrangement joins TRBV6-6 to TRBJ2-7; D is uncertain. Looked up from germline, CDR1 is MNHNY and CDR2 is SVGAGI (reference sequence). The CDR3 spans 14 residues. V lost 2 bases and J 3 bases, leaving 11 bases between the germline ends. The CDR3 DNA follows: TGTGCCAGCAGTTACGGCAGAGCTAGCTACGAGCAGTACTTC. This gives the protein CASSYGRASYEQYF.

Of note for this clone: Given the absence of the conserved phenylalanine or tryptophan at the CDR3 end, a read error is likely. The limits of the CDR3 on the DNA are not certain, so only TCRdb's listed CDR3 is given. The chain carries TRBV29-1 and TRBJ2-7; the table's D gene call, TRBD2, was not cross checked with the DNA. 12 amino acids form the CDR3, both terminal residues included. Germline CDR1 SQVTM, CDR2 ANQGSEA. The CDR3 loop reads CSVEGPGLPQWR.

J is TRBJ2-3 and V is TRBV2, with 9 bases fitting TRBD2. CDR3 length: 15 amino acids. The V segment lost 6 bases and the J segment 1 base; nucleotides outside the gene matches: 5. Germline assignment: CDR1 SNHLY and CDR2 FYNNEI. The CDR3 nucleotides are TGTGCCAGCAGCCCGTTAGCGGGGGGCACAGATACGCAGTATTTT. This encodes CASSPLAGGTDTQYF.

The J gene is TRBJ1-1, the V gene TRBV2; D is ambiguous. Trimming pared 6 bases from V and 11 bases from J, leaving 13 bases between. The CDR3 contains 11 residues. CDR1 and CDR2 from the germline V gene are SNHLY and FYNNEI. This CDR3 reads CASRRLDGAFF. CDR3 coding DNA: TGTGCCAGCAGGCGACTTGATGGGGCTTTCTTT.

The chain couples TRBV25-1 to TRBJ2-5, with D tentatively TRBD1 (6 bases). Looked up from germline, CDR1 is MGHDK and CDR2 is SYGVNS. This CDR3 contains 15 residues. Deletions cut 4 bases from V and 1 base from J, with 13 bases between. The CDR3 sequence: CASSGGQRVQETQYF. CDR3 bases: TGTGCCAGCAGTGGCGGACAGAGGGTCCAAGAGACCCAGTACTTC.

This rearrangement joins TRBV6-1 to TRBJ1-5; 9 bases are shared with TRBD1. V lost 4 bases and J lost 6; bases outside the gene matches: 7. The CDR3 is 15 residues long. Germline values: CDR1 MNHNS, CDR2 SASEGT. CDR3 coding DNA: TGTGCCAGCAGTGGAGGGGACAGGGTAAGTCAGCCCCAGCATTTT. This translates into CASSGGDRVSQPQHF.